Listed here are 26 T cell receptor beta chains from one sample, sequenced in a study of T-cell reconstitution after alpha-beta-depleted transplantation in children. Preparation of the TCRbeta library involved a method that used unique molecular identifiers. MiXCR, applied by TCRdb to the PCR reads, yields one record per CDR3 protein. The sample lists approximately 500,000 distinct CDR3 sequences, over 20% occurring once. Sequenced here: PBMCs, sampled before TCRalphabeta/CD19-depleted stem cell transplant. These receptors came from a boy in the first two years of life with Wiskott-Aldrich syndrome, due to receive a stem cell transplant.

The V and J genes are TRBV25-1 and TRBJ1-1; D is uncertain. Trimming removed 3 bases from V and 11 bases from J, with 13 bases in between. CDR1 is MGHDK, CDR2 SYGVNS, per germline. The CDR3 spans 12 residues. The CDR3 region has the DNA TGTGCCAGCAGTGACCCCCCGAGCGGGGCTTTCTTT. As protein: CASSDPPSGAFF.

This rearrangement joins TRBV3-1 to TRBJ2-1; D is possibly TRBD2 (6 bases). Germline V gene sequence: CDR1 LGHDT, CDR2 YNNKEL (reference sequence). The V and J ends lost 0 bases and 8 bases respectively, with 14 bases between them. The length of the CDR3 is 15 residues. The CDR3 loop reads CASSQEGLASDEQFF. DNA of the CDR3: TGTGCCAGCAGCCAAGAAGGCCTAGCGTCCGATGAGCAGTTCTTC.

This chain links TRBV20-1 with TRBJ2-1; 11 bases map to TRBD2. The germline V gene has CDR1 DFQATT and CDR2 SNEGSKA (reference sequence). The J segment lost 9 bases and the V segment lost 0 bases, leaving 4 bases of the junction unmatched. The CDR3 consists of 14 residues. CDR3 region: CSARERLAGGEQFF. The CDR3 DNA follows: TGCAGTGCTAGAGAGCGGCTAGCGGGAGGTGAGCAGTTCTTC.

This clonotype was seen only a few times. This chain uses TRBV12-3 or TRBV12-4 with TRBJ2-7, with 8 bases lining up with TRBD1. J gave up 2 bases and V 2 bases, and 5 bases lay outside the gene matches. The CDR3 contains 15 residues. CDR3: CASSLIRDRTYEQYF. The CDR3 nucleotides are TGTGCCAGCAGTTTAATACGGGACAGGACCTACGAGCAGTACTTC.

This clonotype was seen ten or more times. The rearrangement joins TRBV7-6 to TRBJ2-5, with 9 bases identical to TRBD2. Germline CDR1 SGHVS, CDR2 FNYEAQ. Trimming cost V 0 bases and J 2 bases; bases outside gene matches: 1. The length of the CDR3 is 15 residues. CDR3 coding DNA: TGTGCCAGCAGCTTAGCGAGCGGGAGGCAAGAGACCCAGTACTTC. Its translation is CASSLASGRQETQYF. Together with reference TRBV7-6 and TRBJ2-5, the CDR3 gives the full variable domain: GAGVSQSPRYKVTKRGQDVALRCDPISGHVSLYWYRQALGQGPEFLTYFNYEAQQDKSGLPNDRFSAERPEGSISTLTIQRTEQRDSAMYRCASSLASGRQETQYFGPGTRLLVL.

This clonotype showed up just a few times. V gene TRBV29-1 combines with J gene TRBJ2-7, with D possibly matching TRBD2 (5 bases). Germline CDR1 and CDR2: SQVTM and ANQGSEA. The length of the CDR3 is 13 residues. The ends were cut back, 4 bases at V and 3 bases at J, with 13 bases in the middle. The CDR3 loop reads CSVGARGSYEQYF. The CDR3 coding sequence is TGCAGCGTTGGGGCACGGGGAAGCTACGAGCAGTACTTC.

This clonotype turned up a few times. The chain is built from TRBV4-1 and TRBJ2-6; D is unclear. V lost 3 bases and J 0 bases, leaving 12 bases between the germline ends. Germline V CDR1 and CDR2: MGHRA, YSYEKL. CDR3 size: 17 residues. CDR3 sequence: CASSQWSFNSGANVLTF. The CDR3 region has the DNA TGCGCCAGCAGCCAGTGGAGTTTCAACTCTGGGGCCAACGTCCTGACTTTC.

This chain uses TRBV27 with TRBJ2-2; D possibly matches TRBD1 or TRBD2 (6 bases each). With 10 bases removed from V and 5 bases from J, the gap between germline ends came to 14 bases. Germline-derived CDR1 and CDR2 are MNHEY and SMNVEV (reference sequence). The CDR3 has 13 residues. DNA for the CDR3: TGTGCCACCGGGGGCTCGGGGACCGGGGAGCTGTTTTTT. Its translation is CATGGSGTGELFF.

This clonotype was detected a few times. The chain combines TRBV5-1 with TRBJ2-1; 7 bases agree with TRBD2. CDR1 is SGHRS and CDR2 is YFSETQ in the germline V gene. The CDR3 loop spans 15 amino acids. Trimming at V came to 3 bases and at J to 2 bases, leaving 5 bases not matched to a gene. In DNA, the CDR3 is TGCGCCAGCAGCTCTAGCGGAACAACCTACAATGAGCAGTTCTTC. Amino acids: CASSSSGTTYNEQFF. Full variable domain (remainder filled in from reference TRBV5-1 and TRBJ2-1): KAGVTQTPRYLIKTRGQQVTLSCSPISGHRSVSWYQQTPGQGLQFLFEYFSETQRNKGNFPGRFSGRQFSNSRSEMNVSTLELGDSALYLCASSSSGTTYNEQFFGPGTRLTVL.

This clonotype showed up just a few times. V and J are TRBV7-8 and TRBJ2-7, with 15 positions matching TRBD2. V trimming: 0 bases; J trimming: 5 bases; junction bases outside the gene matches: 5. CDR3 length: 17 amino acids. CDR1 and CDR2 from the germline V gene are SGHVS and FQNEAQ. CDR3: CASSLAGLAGGVNEQYF. The CDR3 DNA is TGTGCCAGCAGCTTAGCAGGACTAGCGGGAGGGGTAAACGAGCAGTACTTC.

This clonotype occurred a few times. CDR3 DNA: TGCGCCAGCAGCATCGGACAGGGGGTTGAGACCCAGTACTTC. This sequence encodes CASSIGQGVETQYF. The rearrangement joins TRBV5-1 to TRBJ2-5, with 10 bases matching TRBD1. J lost 5 bases, V lost 4 bases, and 5 bases had no gene match. There are 14 residues in the CDR3. CDR1 and CDR2 (germline): SGHRS, YFSETQ.

The rearrangement joins TRBV9 to TRBJ1-3, with no clear D. Germline CDR1 is SGDLS and CDR2 is YYNGEE. The CDR3 sequence is 14 residues long. Trimming cost V 2 bases and J 7 bases, with 13 bases left between them. In DNA, the CDR3 is TGTGCCAGCAGCGTCCGGTTAGGGCGGAACACCATATATTTT. Its protein is CASSVRLGRNTIYF.

This clonotype was seen a few times. V and J are TRBV7-8 and TRBJ2-7; no firm D call. Germline V CDR1 and CDR2: SGHVS, FQNEAQ. There are 16 residues in the CDR3. The ends were cut back, 1 base at V and 6 bases at J, with 19 bases in the middle. The CDR3 region has the DNA TGTGCCAGCAGCTTAGGCCCCCCTGCTCTAGGTGGCGAGCAGTACTTC. It is translated as CASSLGPPALGGEQYF.

The rearrangement joins TRBV20-1 to TRBJ2-1, with 11 bases identical to TRBD2. This CDR3 is 13 amino acids long. Germline-derived CDR1 and CDR2 are DFQATT and SNEGSKA (reference sequence). J gave up 5 bases and V 6 bases, and 3 bases lay outside the gene matches. CDR3 residues: CSATLAGDNEQFF. The CDR3 DNA reads as TGCAGTGCCACACTAGCGGGAGACAATGAGCAGTTCTTC.

Only a few counts were recorded for this clonotype. The chain carries TRBV10-3 and TRBJ2-1; no firm D call. CDR1 ENHRY and CDR2 SYGVKD come from the germline V gene. Trimming removed 8 bases from V and 0 bases from J, with 8 bases in between. CDR3 length equals 13 residues. The CDR3 loop reads CAIGHSSYNEQFF. The CDR3 DNA reads TGTGCCATCGGGCATTCCTCCTACAATGAGCAGTTCTTC.

The genes are TRBV7-2 and TRBJ1-2; D call uncertain. The V gene lost 3 bases and the J gene lost 4 bases, with 9 bases spanning the gap. The length of the CDR3 is 13 residues. CDR1 is SGHTA and CDR2 is FQGNSA in the germline V gene. The CDR3: CASSFGVIYGYTF. The CDR3 DNA is TGTGCCAGCAGCTTTGGAGTCATCTATGGCTACACCTTC.

The chain has TRBV20-1 and TRBJ1-2; TRBD1 is a possible D gene (6 bases). V was clipped by 4 bases and J by 4 bases, with 16 bases between them. Germline CDR1 is DFQATT and CDR2 is SNEGSKA (reference sequence). The CDR3 is 14 residues long. CDR3 sequence: CSATDRQSLYGYTF. DNA for the CDR3: TGCAGTGCTACTGACAGGCAATCCCTCTATGGCTACACCTTC.

V gene TRBV29-1 combines with J gene TRBJ2-1, with D perhaps matching TRBD1 (6 bases). The CDR3 sequence is 11 residues long. Germline V gene lookup returns CDR1 SQVTM and CDR2 ANQGSEA. Trimming removed 7 bases from V and 8 bases from J, with 12 bases in between. CDR3: CSDKRGYEQFF. DNA of the CDR3: TGCAGCGATAAAAGGGGGTATGAGCAGTTCTTC.

This clonotype showed up just a few times. V and J are TRBV24-1 and TRBJ1-1; D unclear. The CDR3 is 15 amino acids. Trimming stripped 2 bases from V and 1 base from J, with 10 bases between. CDR1 is KGHDR, CDR2 SFDVKD, per germline. CDR3 loop: CATSDSRTGNTEAFF. The DNA of the CDR3 is TGTGCCACCAGTGATTCCCGGACGGGGAACACTGAAGCTTTCTTT.

This rearrangement joins TRBV4-1 to TRBJ1-3; 9 positions agree with TRBD1. This CDR3 is 18 amino acids long. V gave up 4 bases and J gave up 0 bases; unmatched junction bases: 10. Germline CDR1 MGHRA, CDR2 YSYEKL. CDR3 sequence reads: CASSPTGTGTRSGNTIYF. Here the CDR3 DNA reads TGCGCCAGCAGCCCTACCGGGACAGGGACCCGCTCTGGAAACACCATATATTTT.

This clonotype was observed a handful of times. The chain has TRBV5-1 and TRBJ2-1; TRBD2 matches at 11 bases. Germline CDR1 reads SGHRS; CDR2 reads YFSETQ. CDR3 length: 15 residues. V trimming: 2 bases; J trimming: 8 bases; junction bases outside the gene matches: 6. DNA for the CDR3: TGCGCCAGCAGCTTCAGTAGCGGGAGGGCCGATGAGCAGTTCTTC. It translates to CASSFSSGRADEQFF.

The chain links TRBV6-1 to TRBJ2-1, with 9 positions matching TRBD1. CDR3 size: 13 residues. V dropped 6 bases and J dropped 8; count of bases not matched to a gene: 5. Germline CDR1 reads MNHNS; CDR2 reads SASEGT. CDR3 coding DNA: TGTGCCAGCAGACCGGACAGGGGCCATGAGCAGTTCTTC. Amino acid sequence: CASRPDRGHEQFF.

This clonotype was seen ten or more times. The V and J genes are TRBV3-1 and TRBJ2-7, with D uncertain. The length of the CDR3 is 11 residues. Trimming shortened V by 4 bases and J by 5 bases, and 6 bases separated the two germline ends. Germline V lookup: CDR1 LGHDT, CDR2 YNNKEL (reference sequence). The DNA of the CDR3 is TGTGCCAGCAGCCTCAGCGACGAGCAGTACTTC. Translated: CASSLSDEQYF.

This clonotype was seen more than once but under ten times. V and J are TRBV7-9 and TRBJ2-1, with 9 bases that match TRBD2. After removal of 5 bases from V and 7 bases from J, the junction contained 9 bases not matched to a gene. Germline loops: CDR1 SEHNR, CDR2 FQNEAQ (reference sequence). The length of the CDR3 is 15 residues. The CDR3 spells CASSRSSGMVNEQFF. CDR3 DNA: TGTGCCAGCAGCCGTTCTAGCGGGATGGTTAATGAGCAGTTCTTC.

The chain carries TRBV7-8 and TRBJ2-7, with D uncertain. Trimming removed 5 bases at V and 4 bases at J, with 24 bases between. CDR1 and CDR2 (germline): SGHVS, FQNEAQ. CDR3 size: 17 residues. CDR3 sequence reads: CASSPRVRWGKFYEQYF. CDR3 sequence (DNA): TGTGCCAGCAGCCCTCGGGTCCGGTGGGGAAAATTTTACGAGCAGTACTTC.

This clonotype has more than one count but fewer than ten. The rearrangement joins TRBV6-2 or TRBV6-3 to TRBJ2-1; 10 positions agree with TRBD2. This CDR3 comprises 16 residues. Germline CDR1 and CDR2: MNHEY and SVGEGT. Losses at the gene ends were 6 bases for V and 3 bases for J; bases not matched to a gene: 8. CDR3 in DNA: TGTGCCAGCAGGGTCACCGGGACTAGCGACTACAATGAGCAGTTCTTC. It yields the protein CASRVTGTSDYNEQFF.